This T cell receptor (beta chain) stems from a study of CD4 T cell repertoires in COVID-19. Study at large: CFSE-low cells expanded less than 13 days with IL-2, then restimulated with other coronavirus spikes. Study results and caveats: Sharing of several most expanded SARS-CoV-2-reactive clonotypes across memory subsets suggested intraclonal diversification.

Germline V lookup: CDR1 SEHNR, CDR2 FQNEAQ (reference sequence). The CDR3 runs 15 residues. V was clipped by 1 base and J by 4 bases; unmatched bases: 5. These memory T cells were uncultured and sequenced directly after ex vivo isolation. Using immunoSEQ multiplex PCR, the repertoire was profiled, and TCRdb retains in-frame clones only, with some absent. Of around 25,000 clones listed, 85% to 95% are singletons. Note on this clone: No antigen is known for it.

The chain has TRBV7-9 and TRBJ1-1; 8 bases agree with TRBD1. The sequence derives from a human donor who had COVID-19. The source was circulating follicular helper CD4+ T cells (cTfh) from blood, collected before the COVID-19 pandemic. CDR3 nucleotide sequence: TGTGCCAGCAGCTTAGTGACAGGGGATGTCACTGAAGCTTTCTTT. The encoded protein is CASSLVTGDVTEAFF.